Listed below are T cell receptor beta chains from one sample, sequenced in a study of shared clonotypes between healthy human individuals. The table came from immunoSEQ multiplex PCR; TCRdb's copy has only in-frame clones and leaves some out. The repertoire has about 380,000 clones, about 96% of them found once; the top ten carry 0.32%. The specimen sequenced was memory CD8+ T cells sorted from blood. These TCRs come from a man aged 25 to 40 in good health. Both conserved end residues are trimmed from each CDR3. The D gene is left open where the match is weak.

length: 13
J: TRBJ2-1
V: TRBV6-5
D: TRBD2
CDR3: ASSLDPTSRDEQF

length: 9
J: TRBJ2-2
V: TRBV30
D: .
CDR3: ARSGTGELF

length: 16
J: TRBJ2-7
V: TRBV5-1
D: TRBD1
CDR3: ASSLRSASRQGSYEQY

length: 12
J: TRBJ2-7
V: TRBV10-3
D: .
CDR3: AISEGLLGAEQY

length: 14
J: TRBJ2-2
V: TRBV5-1
D: TRBD1
CDR3: ASSSKTGWNTGELF

length: 11
J: TRBJ2-3
V: TRBV5-1
D: .
CDR3: ASRPGGTDTQY

length: 15
J: TRBJ2-1
V: TRBV21-1
D: .
CDR3: ASSTQRGQNSYNEQF

length: 11
J: TRBJ1-4
V: TRBV10-1
D: TRBD1
CDR3: ATSDRVGEKLF

length: 11
J: TRBJ2-3
V: TRBV5-1
D: .
CDR3: ASSGGFSDTQY

length: 13
J: TRBJ2-6
V: TRBV5-4
D: .
CDR3: ASCQGGSGANVLT

length: 11
J: TRBJ2-5
V: TRBV28
D: .
CDR3: ASSFGRQETQY

length: 14
J: TRBJ2-3
V: TRBV6-6
D: TRBD2
CDR3: ASGGASGRVSDTQY

length: 12
J: TRBJ2-7
V: TRBV5-1
D: TRBD1
CDR3: ASSLGDRGYEQY

length: 11
J: TRBJ2-2
V: TRBV12-5
D: TRBD1
CDR3: ASGQGWAGELF

length: 14
J: TRBJ2-1
V: TRBV4-2
D: TRBD2
CDR3: ASSYNPGTSLNEQF

length: 13
J: TRBJ2-3
V: TRBV10-3
D: .
CDR3: AISESSRNTDTQY

length: 12
J: TRBJ2-7
V: TRBV5-4
D: .
CDR3: ASSSRDESYEQY

length: 12
J: TRBJ1-5
V: TRBV10-3
D: .
CDR3: AISELFSNQPQH

length: 13
J: TRBJ1-2
V: TRBV2
D: TRBD1
CDR3: ASSQWTGESYGYT

length: 14
J: TRBJ2-3
V: TRBV19
D: TRBD1
CDR3: ASSPPGQGTTDTQY

length: 10
J: TRBJ2-7
V: TRBV2
D: .
CDR3: ASSEESYEQY

length: 12
J: TRBJ2-5
V: TRBV28
D: TRBD2
CDR3: ASSLLAGEETQY

length: 13
J: TRBJ2-1
V: TRBV30
D: TRBD2
CDR3: AWIPTSGRAHEQF

length: 12
J: TRBJ2-2
V: TRBV7-9
D: .
CDR3: ASRMGPNTGELF

length: 14
J: TRBJ1-3
V: TRBV13
D: .
CDR3: ASSLTGWDSGNTIY

length: 11
J: .
V: TRBV5-1
D: .
CDR3: ASSPTALYEQY

length: 13
J: TRBJ2-5
V: TRBV25-1
D: .
CDR3: ASSEYGIPKETQY

length: 14
J: TRBJ2-7
V: TRBV5-1
D: .
CDR3: ASSSRPSMGPYEQY

length: 15
J: TRBJ2-5
V: TRBV4-1
D: TRBD2
CDR3: ASSQVIAGGRQETQY

length: 11
J: TRBJ2-1
V: TRBV11-2
D: TRBD2
CDR3: ASSPRLAGEQF

length: 12
J: TRBJ1-5
V: TRBV6-1
D: .
CDR3: ASSVPLINQPQH